Below, 32 T cell receptor beta chains from the same sample are listed, as sequenced in a study of identical twins. TCRdb reprocessed the 5' RACE reads with MiXCR, giving one entry per CDR3 protein. The sample consists of 470,000 or so distinct CDR3 sequences, roughly 24% of them appearing once. The same data also went into a second study, on T cells expressing NK-cell markers.

What was sequenced was CD4+ T cells sorted from blood. The source of these receptors is a woman aged 18-30 years in good health.

The sample holds a few counts of this clonotype. CDR3 loop: CASSVLAGSYNEQFF. The CDR3 DNA reads TGTGCCAGCAGCGTACTAGCGGGTTCCTACAATGAGCAGTTCTTC. The V gene is TRBV7-2, the J gene TRBJ2-1, with 9 bases matching TRBD2. Unmatched junction bases numbered 3, after V lost 5 bases and J lost 1 base. The CDR3 is 15 residues long. CDR1 and CDR2 from the germline V gene are SGHTA and FQGNSA.

This clonotype was observed a few times. This chain links TRBV19 with TRBJ2-1; unclear D gene. Trimming left V 3 bases short and J 7 bases short, with 19 bases between. CDR1 is LNHDA and CDR2 is SQIVND in the germline V gene (reference sequence). This CDR3 region has 16 residues. The CDR3 DNA follows: TGTGCCAGTAGTATTTCCTCCCTAGTTCTGTTTAATGAGCAGTTCTTC. It yields the protein CASSISSLVLFNEQFF.

A few counts support this clonotype. V and J are TRBV7-9 and TRBJ2-3, with D perhaps matching TRBD2 (6 bases). The germline V gene has CDR1 SEHNR and CDR2 FQNEAQ (reference sequence). CDR3 length: 14 residues. Trimming left V 5 bases short and J 4 bases short, with 13 bases between. This CDR3 reads CASSPNREPDTQYF. The DNA of the CDR3 is TGTGCCAGCAGCCCCAACCGGGAGCCAGATACGCAGTATTTT.

This clonotype was seen a few times. The chain links TRBV29-1 to TRBJ2-5; perhaps TRBD2 as D (6 bases). CDR1 and CDR2 (germline): SQVTM, ANQGSEA. V lost 4 bases to trimming and J lost 5 bases, with 14 bases between them. The CDR3 has 13 amino acids. For the CDR3, the DNA is TGCAGCGTTGTGTTCGGGAGTATGGAGACCCAGTACTTC. It translates to CSVVFGSMETQYF.

This clonotype was counted a few times. The J gene is TRBJ1-6, the V gene TRBV20-1; weak D call: TRBD1 (5 bases). Germline V CDR1 and CDR2: DFQATT, SNEGSKA (reference sequence). The CDR3 is made up of 16 amino acids. V shed 3 bases and J shed 7 bases, with 19 bases lying between them. The chain's CDR3 is CSASPFHEGSNSPLHF. CDR3 DNA: TGCAGTGCTAGCCCTTTCCATGAGGGGTCGAATTCACCCCTCCACTTT.

This chain uses TRBV20-1 with TRBJ2-1, with TRBD2 identical over 11 bases. Trimming removed 4 bases from V and 10 bases from J; junction bases left unmatched: 3. CDR1 DFQATT and CDR2 SNEGSKA come from the germline V gene (reference sequence). The CDR3 is made up of 12 amino acids. CDR3: CSAKVAGGEQFF. CDR3 nucleotides: TGCAGTGCTAAGGTAGCGGGAGGGGAGCAGTTCTTC.

The chain recombines TRBV9 with TRBJ2-1; D uncertain. Trimming stripped 3 bases from V and 13 bases from J, with 11 bases between. The germline V gene has CDR1 SGDLS and CDR2 YYNGEE. The CDR3 has 11 amino acids. The CDR3 sequence: CASSEGRAQFF. The CDR3 DNA reads as TGTGCCAGCAGCGAGGGTCGCGCACAGTTCTTC. Together with reference TRBV9 and TRBJ2-1, the CDR3 gives the full variable domain: DSGVTQTPKHLITATGQRVTLRCSPRSGDLSVYWYQQSLDQGLQFLIQYYNGEERAKGNILERFSAQQFPDLHSELNLSSLELGDSALYFCASSEGRAQFFGPGTRLTVL.

The V gene is TRBV7-2, the J gene TRBJ2-1; D may be TRBD1 (6 bases). CDR3 length: 12 amino acids. Trimming took 5 bases from V and 10 from J, leaving 12 bases between them. Germline CDR1 and CDR2: SGHTA and FQGNSA. The CDR3 protein is CASSKQGYEQFF. DNA of the CDR3: TGTGCCAGCAGCAAACAGGGATACGAGCAGTTCTTC.

This clonotype has a handful of counts. The chain carries TRBV20-1 and TRBJ2-1, with D hard to call. V lost 7 bases and J 0 bases, leaving 4 bases between the germline ends. Germline CDR1 and CDR2: DFQATT and SNEGSKA (reference sequence). The CDR3 loop spans 11 amino acids. The CDR3 DNA sequence: TGCAGTGTGTACTCCTACAATGAGCAGTTCTTC. Translating gives CSVYSYNEQFF.

The chain joins TRBV6-5 to TRBJ2-5; D unclear. Germline V gene data show CDR1 as MNHEY and CDR2 as SVGAGI. CDR3 size: 13 residues. Trimming shortened V by 5 bases and J by 5 bases, and 12 bases separated the two germline ends. CDR3 nucleotides: TGTGCCAGCAGTCACGATGCCCTGGAGACCCAGTACTTC. Amino acid sequence: CASSHDALETQYF.

V usage is TRBV19 and J usage is TRBJ2-5; TRBD2 matches 8 bases. V lost 10 bases to trimming and J lost 4 bases; unmatched junction nucleotides: 17. Germline lookup yields CDR1 LNHDA and CDR2 SQIVND (reference sequence). CDR3 length equals 16 residues. The CDR3 DNA sequence: TGTGCCACCACACCAAAGCCGGGACTAGGGGGAGAGACCCAGTACTTC. Translation: CATTPKPGLGGETQYF.

This clonotype was counted a few times. The genes are TRBV6-1 and TRBJ2-7, with TRBD1 matching over 11 bases. The junction had 4 bases not matched to a gene; V was cut back by 8 bases and J by 1 base. The CDR3 is made up of 14 amino acids. Germline CDR1 reads MNHNS; CDR2 reads SASEGT. The CDR3 DNA is TGTGCCAGCGGAGGGACAGGGGGATCCTACGAGCAGTACTTC. Encoded protein: CASGGTGGSYEQYF.

In this sample, this clonotype turned up many times. The chain combines TRBV4-3 with TRBJ2-4, with 7 bases aligning to TRBD1. The V gene end was trimmed by 4 bases and the J gene end by 0 bases; junction bases not matched to a gene: 12. Germline assignment: CDR1 LGHNA and CDR2 YSLEER. The CDR3 covers 18 residues. CDR3 protein: CASSPSAGRGLAKNIQYF. As DNA, the CDR3 is TGCGCCAGCAGCCCTTCTGCGGGCAGGGGGTTAGCCAAAAACATTCAGTACTTC.

This clonotype was recorded a few times. The chain carries TRBV11-1 and TRBJ2-3, with 7 bases identical to TRBD2. The V and J ends lost 4 bases and 2 bases, in that order; junction bases with no gene match: 15. CDR3 length: 18 amino acids. Germline V lookup: CDR1 SGHAT, CDR2 FQDESV (reference sequence). The CDR3 is CASSSTWTRRPTTDTQYF. The CDR3 bases are TGTGCCAGCAGCTCCACATGGACTAGAAGACCAACCACAGATACGCAGTATTTT.

The CDR3 nucleotides read TGCAGCGTGCGAAGCGGGGGGGGGGCAGATACGCAGTATTTT. It translates to CSVRSGGGADTQYF. The chain is built from TRBV29-1 and TRBJ2-3, with 10 bases lining up with TRBD2. This CDR3 is built from 14 residues. V was clipped by 6 bases and J by 4 bases; unmatched bases: 7. Germline CDR1 SQVTM, CDR2 ANQGSEA.

The gene calls are TRBV5-1 and TRBJ2-5; TRBD2 matches 12 bases. The trim removed 2 bases at V and 7 bases at J, leaving 12 bases unmatched. Looked up from germline, CDR1 is SGHRS and CDR2 is YFSETQ. This CDR3 is built from 17 residues. The CDR3 bases are TGCGCCAGCAGCTTTCGACTAGCGGGGGCCGATGATGGGACCCAGTACTTC. Translated: CASSFRLAGADDGTQYF.

This clonotype was found a few times. The chain has TRBV29-1 and TRBJ1-5; 10 bases map to TRBD1. V lost 6 bases, J lost 1 base, and 9 bases stayed unmatched. Germline CDR1 reads SQVTM; CDR2 reads ANQGSEA. The CDR3 extends over 16 amino acids. This chain's CDR3 is CSVLDRGSGSNQPQHF. The CDR3 DNA follows: TGCAGCGTACTGGACAGGGGGTCCGGAAGCAATCAGCCCCAGCATTTT.

The chain uses TRBV5-1 and TRBJ1-6; 7 positions agree with TRBD1. The CDR3 is 15 amino acids. The J segment lost 6 bases and the V segment lost 4 bases, leaving 7 bases of the junction unmatched. Germline CDR1 reads SGHRS; CDR2 reads YFSETQ. The CDR3 reads CASSQTQGFNSPLHF. The CDR3 nucleotides read TGCGCCAGCAGCCAAACACAGGGGTTTAATTCACCCCTCCACTTT.

This clonotype was seen only a few times. The V call is TRBV5-1, the J call TRBJ2-2; 8 bases are a match to TRBD2. In germline, CDR1 is SGHRS, CDR2 YFSETQ. This CDR3 comprises 15 residues. V lost 5 bases and J lost 7; bases outside the gene matches: 10. The CDR3: CASSLGSGTVGELFF. CDR3 DNA sequence: TGCGCCAGCAGTCTTGGTAGCGGGACTGTCGGGGAGCTGTTTTTT.

The sample holds a few counts of this clonotype. The chain recombines TRBV18 with TRBJ2-2; D call uncertain. The CDR3 totals 14 residues. Per germline, CDR1 KGHSH and CDR2 LQKENI. Deletions cut 2 bases from V and 1 base from J, with 5 bases between. DNA for the CDR3: TGTGCCAGCTCACCAATGAGGAACACCGGGGAGCTGTTTTTT. It translates to CASSPMRNTGELFF. Drawing the rest from reference TRBV18 and TRBJ2-2, the complete variable domain is NAGVMQNPRHLVRRRGQEARLRCSPMKGHSHVYWYRQLPEEGLKFMVYLQKENIIDESGMPKERFSAEFPKEGPSILRIQQVVRGDSAAYFCASSPMRNTGELFFGEGSRLTVL.

This chain joins TRBV3-1 and TRBJ2-1, with D unresolved. This CDR3 spans 11 amino acids. The germline V gene encodes CDR1 LGHDT and CDR2 YNNKEL (reference sequence). V was trimmed by 3 bases and J by 10 bases, leaving 7 bases between them. The CDR3 here is CASSHASEQFF. The CDR3 bases are TGTGCCAGCAGCCATGCAAGCGAGCAGTTCTTC.

The V gene is TRBV29-1, the J gene TRBJ2-5, with D maybe TRBD1 (6 bases). Germline assignment: CDR1 SQVTM and CDR2 ANQGSEA. The CDR3 is made up of 13 amino acids. The V gene lost 6 bases and the J gene lost 2 bases, with 13 bases spanning the gap. CDR3 region: CSVAGTPQETQYF. The CDR3 DNA reads as TGCAGCGTAGCCGGGACACCTCAAGAGACCCAGTACTTC.

Many counts were recorded for this clonotype. The rearrangement links TRBV7-2 to TRBJ2-3; the D is unclear. The germline CDR1 and CDR2 sequences are SGHTA and FQGNSA. The CDR3 has 15 residues. Trimming took 4 bases from V and 2 from J, leaving 13 bases between them. CDR3 sequence: CASSSGNPYTDTQYF. In nucleotides, the CDR3 is TGTGCCAGCAGCTCCGGAAACCCCTACACAGATACGCAGTATTTT.

This clonotype was observed a handful of times. The chain carries TRBV5-1 and TRBJ1-4, with D possibly matching TRBD1 (5 bases). The CDR3 extends over 15 amino acids. The germline gives CDR1 SGHRS, CDR2 YFSETQ. Trimming took off 6 bases at V and 3 bases at J, with 15 bases between the two ends. The CDR3 nucleotides are TGCGCCAGCATGCCCAGCACGGGGGCTAATGAAAAACTGTTTTTT. It yields the protein CASMPSTGANEKLFF.

The chain is built from TRBV6-5 and TRBJ2-4; no clear D gene. This CDR3 has 13 amino acids. The V gene's germline CDR1 is MNHEY and CDR2 SVGAGI. V was shortened by 4 bases and J by 3 bases, with 7 bases between the two germline ends. The CDR3 DNA reads as TGTGCCAGCAGTTCGGGCTTCAAAAACATTCAGTACTTC. This translates into CASSSGFKNIQYF.

V usage is TRBV7-9 and J usage is TRBJ2-1, with D possibly TRBD2 on 6 matching bases. V was clipped by 3 bases and J by 7 bases, with 16 bases between them. The CDR3 spans 15 residues. Germline V lookup: CDR1 SEHNR, CDR2 FQNEAQ (reference sequence). This chain's CDR3 is CASSFSGLRSNEQFF. CDR3 nucleotide sequence: TGTGCCAGCAGCTTCAGCGGGTTAAGATCTAATGAGCAGTTCTTC.

This chain uses TRBV20-1 with TRBJ2-5; D remains unclear. The V gene lost 1 base and the J gene lost 5 bases, with 8 bases spanning the gap. Germline values: CDR1 DFQATT, CDR2 SNEGSKA (reference sequence). The CDR3 spans 12 residues. This CDR3 is CSARAKVETQYF. CDR3 coding DNA: TGCAGTGCTAGAGCCAAGGTGGAGACCCAGTACTTC.

The chain links TRBV12-3 or TRBV12-4 to TRBJ1-1, with 7 nucleotides matching TRBD1. Trimming cost V 6 bases and J 2 bases; bases outside gene matches: 6. The CDR3 consists of 14 residues. In nucleotides, the CDR3 is TGTGCCAGCAGCCGCGGGGACAGTAACACTGAAGCTTTCTTT. Translated, it gives CASSRGDSNTEAFF.

The CDR3 reads CASSGQYTGELFF. The CDR3 bases are TGTGCCAGCAGCGGACAGTACACCGGGGAGCTGTTTTTT. The chain uses TRBV6-1 and TRBJ2-2; possibly TRBD1 for D (6 bases). Germline V gene lookup returns CDR1 MNHNS and CDR2 SASEGT. Between the trimmed V and J ends, which lost 6 bases and 3 bases, there was a span of 8 bases. The CDR3 sequence is 13 residues long.

This chain links TRBV5-1 with TRBJ1-5, with no clear D. V was pared by 1 base and J by 2 bases, with 10 bases between. This CDR3 is 15 amino acids long. Germline values: CDR1 SGHRS, CDR2 YFSETQ. The CDR3 sequence is CASSLIGGGNQPQHF. The CDR3 DNA is TGCGCCAGCAGCTTGATCGGAGGAGGCAATCAGCCCCAGCATTTT.

The rearrangement uses TRBV2 and TRBJ2-7; 7 bases align to TRBD1. V lost 5 bases to trimming and J lost 4 bases; unmatched junction nucleotides: 5. Germline assignment: CDR1 SNHLY and CDR2 FYNNEI. This CDR3 has 13 residues. CDR3 bases: TGTGCCAGCAGTACAGGGGCGCAATACGAGCAGTACTTC. Translated: CASSTGAQYEQYF.

V gene TRBV9 combines with J gene TRBJ2-1; 8 bases are shared with TRBD2. The CDR3 is 16 amino acids. With 0 bases clipped from V and 9 bases from J, the junction kept 11 bases outside the gene matches. Germline assignment: CDR1 SGDLS and CDR2 YYNGEE. CDR3 loop: CASSVVSSGMGAEQFF. As DNA, the CDR3 is TGTGCCAGCAGCGTAGTGAGTAGCGGGATGGGGGCTGAGCAGTTCTTC.